This T cell receptor (beta chain) was retrieved from a study of blood T cell repertoires in COVID-19. Study in general: In each case, the material was cDNA or gDNA derived from T cells, B-cell-depleted T cells, or PBMCs.

Using immunoSEQ multiplex PCR, the repertoire was profiled, and TCRdb retains in-frame clones only, with some absent. The sample contains 200,000 to 300,000 clones, approximately 90% of which appear only once. This CDR3 contains 14 residues. Germline V gives CDR1 GTSNPN, CDR2 SVGIG (reference sequence). V shed 2 bases and J 4 bases; nucleotides not matched to a gene: 6. Recovery meant two consecutive negative NP/OP PCR tests, professional clearance, or resolved symptoms. The sequencing sample was made of PBMCs or T cells enriched from blood (not recorded which). The chain uses TRBV30 and TRBJ1-2; TRBD1 matches 8 bases. This TCR derives from a woman aged 25 to 39 who had recovered from COVID-19. The CDR3 bases are TGTGCCTGGAGTTCAGGGGGCGGTTTCTATGGCTACACCTTC. This encodes CAWSSGGGFYGYTF.